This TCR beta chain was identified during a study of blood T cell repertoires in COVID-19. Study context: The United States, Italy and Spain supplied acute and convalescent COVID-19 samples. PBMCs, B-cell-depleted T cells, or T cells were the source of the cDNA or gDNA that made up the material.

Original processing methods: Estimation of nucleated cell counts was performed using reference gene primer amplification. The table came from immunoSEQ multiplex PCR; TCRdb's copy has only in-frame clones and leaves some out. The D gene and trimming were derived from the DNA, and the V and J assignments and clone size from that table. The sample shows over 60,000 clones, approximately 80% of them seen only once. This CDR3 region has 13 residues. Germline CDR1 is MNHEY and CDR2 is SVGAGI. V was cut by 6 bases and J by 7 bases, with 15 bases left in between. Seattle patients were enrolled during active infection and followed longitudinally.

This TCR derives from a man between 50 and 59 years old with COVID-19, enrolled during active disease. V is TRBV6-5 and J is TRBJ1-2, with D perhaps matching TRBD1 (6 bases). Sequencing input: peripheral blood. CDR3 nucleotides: TGTGCCAGCAGGTCAGGGGCAGAGAGTGGCTACACCTTC. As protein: CASRSGAESGYTF.